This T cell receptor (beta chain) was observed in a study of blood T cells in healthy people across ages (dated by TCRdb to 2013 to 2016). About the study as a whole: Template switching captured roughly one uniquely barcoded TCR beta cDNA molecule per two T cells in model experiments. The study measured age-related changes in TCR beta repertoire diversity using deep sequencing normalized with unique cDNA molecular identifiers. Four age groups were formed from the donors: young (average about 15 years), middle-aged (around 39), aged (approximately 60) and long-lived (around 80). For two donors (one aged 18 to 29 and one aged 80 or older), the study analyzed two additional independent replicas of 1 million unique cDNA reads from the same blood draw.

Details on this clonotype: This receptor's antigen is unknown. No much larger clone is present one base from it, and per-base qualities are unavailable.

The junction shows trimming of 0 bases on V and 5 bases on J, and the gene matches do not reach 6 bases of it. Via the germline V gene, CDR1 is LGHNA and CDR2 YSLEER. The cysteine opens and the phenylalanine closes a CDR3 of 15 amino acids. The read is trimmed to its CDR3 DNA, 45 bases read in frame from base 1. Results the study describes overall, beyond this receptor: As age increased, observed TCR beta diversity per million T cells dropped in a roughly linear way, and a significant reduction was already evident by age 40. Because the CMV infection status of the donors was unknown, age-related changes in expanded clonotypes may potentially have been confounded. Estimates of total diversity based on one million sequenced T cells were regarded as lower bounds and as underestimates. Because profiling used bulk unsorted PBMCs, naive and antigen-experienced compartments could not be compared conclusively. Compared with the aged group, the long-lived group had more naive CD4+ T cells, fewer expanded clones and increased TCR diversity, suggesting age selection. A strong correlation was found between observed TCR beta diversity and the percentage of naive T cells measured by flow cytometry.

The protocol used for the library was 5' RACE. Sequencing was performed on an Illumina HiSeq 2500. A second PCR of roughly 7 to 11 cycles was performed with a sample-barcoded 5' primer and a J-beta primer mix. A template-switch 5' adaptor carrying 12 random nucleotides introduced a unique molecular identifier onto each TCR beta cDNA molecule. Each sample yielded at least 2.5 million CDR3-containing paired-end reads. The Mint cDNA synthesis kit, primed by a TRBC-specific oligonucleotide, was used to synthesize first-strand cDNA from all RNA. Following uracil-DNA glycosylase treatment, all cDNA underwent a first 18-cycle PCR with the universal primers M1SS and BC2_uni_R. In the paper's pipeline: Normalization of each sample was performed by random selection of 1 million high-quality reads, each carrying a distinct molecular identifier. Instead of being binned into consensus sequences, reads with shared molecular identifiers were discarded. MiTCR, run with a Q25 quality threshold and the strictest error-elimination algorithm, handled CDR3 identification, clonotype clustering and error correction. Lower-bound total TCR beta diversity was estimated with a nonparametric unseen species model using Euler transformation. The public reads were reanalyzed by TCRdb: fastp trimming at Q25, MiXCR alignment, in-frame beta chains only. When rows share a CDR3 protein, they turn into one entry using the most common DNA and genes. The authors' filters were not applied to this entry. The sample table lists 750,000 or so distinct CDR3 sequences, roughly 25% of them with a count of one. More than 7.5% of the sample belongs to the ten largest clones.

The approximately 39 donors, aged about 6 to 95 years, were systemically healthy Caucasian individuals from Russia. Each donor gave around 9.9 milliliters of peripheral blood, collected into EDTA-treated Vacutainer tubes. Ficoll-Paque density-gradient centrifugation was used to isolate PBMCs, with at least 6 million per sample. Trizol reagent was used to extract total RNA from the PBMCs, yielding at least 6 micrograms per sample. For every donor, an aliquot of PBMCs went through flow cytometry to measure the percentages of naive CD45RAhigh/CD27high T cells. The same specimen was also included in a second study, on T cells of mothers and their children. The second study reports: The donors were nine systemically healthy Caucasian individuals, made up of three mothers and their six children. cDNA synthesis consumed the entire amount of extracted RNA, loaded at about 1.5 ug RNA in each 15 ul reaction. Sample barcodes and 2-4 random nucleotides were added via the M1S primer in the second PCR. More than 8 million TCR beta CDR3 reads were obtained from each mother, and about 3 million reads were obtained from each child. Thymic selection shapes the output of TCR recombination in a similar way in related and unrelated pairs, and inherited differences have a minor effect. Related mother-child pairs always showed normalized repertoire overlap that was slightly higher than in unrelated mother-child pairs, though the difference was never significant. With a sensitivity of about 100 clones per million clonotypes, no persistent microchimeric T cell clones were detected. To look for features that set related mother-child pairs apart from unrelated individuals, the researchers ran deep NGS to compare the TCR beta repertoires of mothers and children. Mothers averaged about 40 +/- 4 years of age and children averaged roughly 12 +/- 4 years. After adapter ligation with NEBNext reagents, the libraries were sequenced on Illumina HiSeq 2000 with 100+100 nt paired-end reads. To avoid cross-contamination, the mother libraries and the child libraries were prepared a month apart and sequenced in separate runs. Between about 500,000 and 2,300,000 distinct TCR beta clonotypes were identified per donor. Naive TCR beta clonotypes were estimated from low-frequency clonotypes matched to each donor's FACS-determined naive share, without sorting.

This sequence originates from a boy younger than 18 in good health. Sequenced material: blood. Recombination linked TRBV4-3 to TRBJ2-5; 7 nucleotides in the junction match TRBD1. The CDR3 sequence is CASSQEDRALETQYF. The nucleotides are TGCGCCAGCAGCCAAGAAGACAGGGCATTGGAGACCCAGTACTTC.